This is a list of T cell receptor beta chains from one sample in a study of blood T cell repertoires in COVID-19. The protocol was immunoSEQ multiplex PCR, while the TCRdb copy is restricted to in-frame clones and leaves out a portion. Of 30,000 to 40,000 clones listed, around 80% were seen once; the top ten hold around 1.6%. Sequencing was done on a sample of peripheral blood. The source is a man in his sixties with COVID-19, enrolled during active disease. The CDR3 runs from the conserved cysteine through the conserved F or W. A D gene is named only where the DNA matches it firmly. Clone size is stated in some rows and not others, as once, few, many or a class when expanded.

abundance: NA; d_gene: TRBD2; j_gene: TRBJ2-1; v_gene: TRBV4-1; CDR3aa: CASSQPPLAGSLYNEQFF; CDR3nt: TGCGCCAGCAGCCAACCCCCGCTAGCGGGATCCCTGTACAATGAGCAGTTCTTC
abundance: NA; d_gene: NA; j_gene: TRBJ2-2; v_gene: TRBV28; CDR3aa: CASSPRGGNTGELFF; CDR3nt: TGTGCCAGCAGCCCACGAGGGGGGAACACCGGGGAGCTGTTTTTT
abundance: NA; d_gene: NA; j_gene: TRBJ2-7; v_gene: TRBV5-4; CDR3aa: CASRGELSSYEQYF; CDR3nt: TGTGCCAGCCGGGGTGAACTAAGCTCCTACGAGCAGTACTTC
abundance: NA; d_gene: NA; j_gene: TRBJ2-2; v_gene: TRBV6-2/TRBV6-3; CDR3aa: CASSFRQTANTGELFF; CDR3nt: TGTGCCAGCAGTTTTAGACAAACCGCGAACACCGGGGAGCTGTTTTTT
abundance: NA; d_gene: NA; j_gene: TRBJ2-7; v_gene: TRBV11-2; CDR3aa: CASSYPASRQYF; CDR3nt: TGTGCCAGCAGCTACCCAGCCTCTAGGCAGTACTTC
abundance: once; d_gene: TRBD1; j_gene: TRBJ2-5; v_gene: TRBV15; CDR3aa: CATSTRDREETQYF; CDR3nt: TGTGCCACCAGCACCCGGGACAGGGAAGAGACCCAGTACTTC
abundance: NA; d_gene: NA; j_gene: TRBJ1-1; v_gene: TRBV28; CDR3aa: CASSPGQSMNTEAFF; CDR3nt: TGTGCCAGCAGTCCCGGACAGTCCATGAACACTGAAGCTTTCTTT
abundance: NA; d_gene: TRBD1; j_gene: TRBJ2-5; v_gene: TRBV6-6; CDR3aa: CASRPPSTGYQETQYF; CDR3nt: TGTGCCAGCAGACCCCCTTCGACAGGGTACCAAGAGACCCAGTACTTC
abundance: NA; d_gene: NA; j_gene: TRBJ1-6; v_gene: TRBV11-2; CDR3aa: CASSLDPGFSPLHF; CDR3nt: TGTGCCAGCAGCTTAGATCCAGGGTTTTCACCCCTCCACTTT
abundance: NA; d_gene: NA; j_gene: TRBJ2-5; v_gene: TRBV18; CDR3aa: CASSPPNRLRKVEETQYF; CDR3nt: TGTGCCAGCTCACCACCTAACAGGTTACGAAAGGTCGAAGAGACCCAGTACTTC
abundance: NA; d_gene: TRBD1; j_gene: TRBJ1-1; v_gene: TRBV5-1; CDR3aa: CASSLEGGAAEAFF; CDR3nt: TGCGCCAGCAGCTTGGAAGGGGGCGCAGCTGAAGCTTTCTTT
abundance: NA; d_gene: NA; j_gene: TRBJ1-4; v_gene: TRBV7-8; CDR3aa: CASSPAMREKLFF; CDR3nt: TGTGCCAGCAGCCCAGCAATGAGGGAAAAACTGTTTTTT